This T cell receptor (beta chain) was captured by sequencing in a study of OX40 agonist ivuxolimab in advanced cancers. Study information: At about 82% male, the cohort had a mean age of around 56 years, ranging from about 20 to 79. Partial responses occurred in Three dose-escalation patients, one with hepatocellular carcinoma and two with cutaneous melanoma. Findings and limits, study-wide: There were, on average, more expanded clones in CD8+ T cells than in CD4+.

TCRdb's table, derived via immunoSEQ multiplex PCR, lists solely in-frame clones and lacks some. Of some 50,000 clones in the sample, roughly 90% were seen once. This CDR3 has 14 amino acids. J gave up 6 bases and V 6 bases, and 5 bases lay outside the gene matches. Germline V lookup: CDR1 MNHEY, CDR2 SVGAGI. People who had autoimmune disease history or systemic immunosuppression were excluded. In the case of this clone: No antigen is known for it.

The V and J genes are TRBV6-5 and TRBJ2-1, with 10 bases that match TRBD1. The sequenced sample was CD4+ or CD8+ T cells sorted from blood, obtained in a trial of the OX40 agonist ivuxolimab. The TCR was taken from an adult with an advanced solid tumor such as melanoma, head and neck, liver or kidney cancer. The CDR3 DNA follows: TGTGCCAGCAGGCCGGGACAGGGGTTCAATGAGCAGTTCTTC. Translation: CASRPGQGFNEQFF.